This is a list of T cell receptor beta chains from one sample in a study of cytomegalovirus exposure and HLA in healthy donors. TCRdb keeps only in-frame clones here, not all; method: immunoSEQ multiplex PCR. The table has under 250,000 clones, around four fifths seen once. The sample taken for sequencing was PBMCs. These receptors originate from a woman between 45 and 60 years old in good health and CMV-seropositive. Each CDR3 is given with its conserved first and last residue. Fields, in order: clone size, J gene, V gene, D gene, CDR3 DNA, CDR3 protein. D genes are given only for firm matches. Size values are once, few and many counts, or a class for expanded clones, and some rows have none.

once TRBJ1-5 TRBV6-1 TRBD1 TGTGCCAGCAGAACGGGACAGAGTGGAAATCAGCCCCAGCATTTT CASRTGQSGNQPQHF
NA TRBJ1-5 TRBV19 NA TGTGCCAGTTCCCACGGGAGAAGCAATCAGCCCCAGCATTTT CASSHGRSNQPQHF
NA TRBJ2-5 TRBV2 TRBD2 TGTGCCAGCACCAAAGGACTAGCGGGGGGGCAGGAGACCCAGTACTTC CASTKGLAGGQETQYF
NA TRBJ1-5 TRBV5-4 NA TGTGCCAGCAGCCGCCCGGGGGGGCCCCAGCATTTT CASSRPGGPQHF
NA TRBJ1-2 TRBV25-1 TRBD1 TGTGCCAGCAGTGAAAACCTGGGACAGGGTAGCGGCTACACCTTC CASSENLGQGSGYTF
NA TRBJ1-1 TRBV13 NA TGTGCCAGCAGCTTAATGGAGTCGGCCGGTGAAGCTTTCTTT CASSLMESAGEAFF
NA TRBJ1-2 TRBV28 NA TGTGCCAGCAGTAGGGTGGCAAGGGAGGGAGGCTACACCTTC CASSRVAREGGYTF
NA TRBJ2-7 TRBV30 TRBD1 TGTGCCTGGTCTTGGACAGGGGTTAACCACGAGCAGTACTTC CAWSWTGVNHEQYF
NA TRBJ1-2 TRBV6-5 NA TGTGCCAGCAGAACAACAGGGTACTATGGCTACACCTTC CASRTTGYYGYTF
NA TRBJ1-2 TRBV18 NA TGTGCCAGCTCACCAGGGAGCAGAGAAGGCTACACCTTC CASSPGSREGYTF
NA TRBJ1-4 TRBV30 NA TGTGCCTGCCGGGGCCTAGGGGGTGAAAAACTGTTTTTT CACRGLGGEKLFF
NA TRBJ2-3 TRBV7-9 TRBD2 TGTGCCAGCAGCCCTGGGAGGGGCACAGATACGCAGTATTTT CASSPGRGTDTQYF
once TRBJ2-7 TRBV6-5 NA TGTGCCAGCAGACCCAGCACCCAGGGGGGCGAGCAGTACTTC CASRPSTQGGEQYF
NA TRBJ2-7 TRBV6-6 TRBD1 TGTGCCAGCACCGAGGACAGGCGATCCTACGAGCAGTACTTC CASTEDRRSYEQYF
NA TRBJ1-4 TRBV27 NA TGTGCCAGCAGTCCCCCCCAGGGGCGAGGTGGTGAAAAACTGTTTTTT CASSPPQGRGGEKLFF
NA TRBJ1-3 TRBV9 TRBD1 TGTGCCAGCAGCGGATCCGGGACAGCTAGCTCTGGAAACACCATATATTTT CASSGSGTASSGNTIYF
NA TRBJ2-3 TRBV7-2 TRBD1 TGTGCCAGCAGCTTAGGGTTGGGACAGTCGACAGATACGCAGTATTTT CASSLGLGQSTDTQYF
NA TRBJ1-6 TRBV5-6 TRBD1 TGTGCCAGCAGCTGGGGGACAGAAAATTCACCCCTCCACTTT CASSWGTENSPLHF
NA TRBJ2-1 TRBV7-3 NA TGTGCCAGCAGCGTCAGGGGCTCCTACAATGAGCAGTTCTTC CASSVRGSYNEQFF